The 28 T cell receptor beta chains below were found in one sample sequenced in a study of CD8 T cells in Susac syndrome. A quantity of about 0.5 to 1 ug RNA underwent reverse transcription using random hexamers. TCRdb re-analysed the immunoSEQ multiplex PCR reads in MiXCR, keeping a single row per CDR3 protein. The sample includes around 140,000 distinct CDR3 sequences, roughly 80% of them seen just once. The sequenced sample was CD8+ T cells from PBMCs. All receptors derive from a human donor with multiple sclerosis.

This clonotype has only a few counts. V and J are TRBV7-8 and TRBJ1-4; D ambiguous. CDR1 and CDR2 from the germline V gene are SGHVS and FQNEAQ. Deletions cut 3 bases from V and 5 bases from J, with 16 bases between. The CDR3 is 16 amino acids. CDR3 loop: CASSFMAGTANEKLFF. As DNA, the CDR3 is TGTGCCAGCAGCTTTATGGCGGGAACGGCAAATGAAAAACTGTTTTTT. Based on the CDR3 plus reference TRBV7-8 and TRBJ1-4, the full variable domain is GAGVSQSPRYKVAKRGQDVALRCDPISGHVSLFWYQQALGQGPEFLTYFQNEAQLDKSGLPSDRFFAERPEGSVSTLKIQRTQQEDSAVYLCASSFMAGTANEKLFFGSGTQLSVL.

The chain recombines TRBV7-2 with TRBJ1-5; D uncertain. The CDR3 covers 14 residues. Between the trimmed V and J ends, which lost 5 bases and 5 bases, there was a span of 13 bases. Germline V CDR1 and CDR2: SGHTA, FQGNSA. CDR3 amino acids: CASSDRGEYQPQHF. The CDR3 nucleotides read TGTGCCAGCAGCGATCGGGGAGAGTATCAGCCCCAGCATTTT.

The chain employs TRBV7-2 and TRBJ2-1; weak D call: TRBD2 (7 bases). Trimming removed 4 bases from V and 10 bases from J, with 23 bases in between. The CDR3 loop spans 16 amino acids. Germline CDR1 and CDR2: SGHTA and FQGNSA. This CDR3 reads CASSSPGPGEGWEQFF. The CDR3 DNA follows: TGTGCCAGCAGCTCACCGGGCCCAGGGGAGGGGTGGGAGCAGTTCTTC.

The chain carries TRBV7-9 and TRBJ2-1; D gene ambiguous. CDR1 is SEHNR, CDR2 FQNEAQ, per germline (reference sequence). Trimming removed 0 bases from V and 12 bases from J, with 6 bases in between. The CDR3 runs 11 residues. CDR3 region: CASSLAGWQFF. CDR3 coding DNA: TGTGCCAGCAGCTTAGCGGGATGGCAGTTCTTC.

The V call is TRBV20-1, the J call TRBJ2-1; 8 positions agree with TRBD2. V shed 1 base and J 4 bases; nucleotides not matched to a gene: 9. CDR3 length equals 16 residues. Germline values: CDR1 DFQATT, CDR2 SNEGSKA (reference sequence). The chain's CDR3 is CSARALGLDLYNEQFF. CDR3 coding DNA: TGCAGTGCTAGAGCCCTGGGACTAGACCTATACAATGAGCAGTTCTTC.

J is TRBJ2-3 and V is TRBV2; tentatively, D is TRBD1 or TRBD2 (5 bases each). CDR1 SNHLY and CDR2 FYNNEI come from the germline V gene. V was trimmed by 6 bases and J by 6 bases, leaving 16 bases between them. CDR3 length: 14 residues. This chain's CDR3 is CASRRTPRGDTQYF. As DNA, the CDR3 is TGTGCCAGCAGGCGGACTCCTAGGGGCGATACGCAGTATTTT.

As DNA, the CDR3 is TGTGCCAGCAGTTTAAGGGGCAGGGGATATGAGCAGTTCTTC. It specifies CASSLRGRGYEQFF. The chain has TRBV27 and TRBJ2-1; D may be TRBD1 (6 bases). The CDR3 is 14 residues long. CDR1 MNHEY and CDR2 SMNVEV come from the germline V gene (reference sequence). V lost 2 bases, J lost 8 bases, and 13 bases lay in between.

This chain connects TRBV5-6 to TRBJ2-1, with D unclear. V was cut by 1 base and J by 9 bases, with 5 bases left in between. This CDR3 has 11 amino acids. The germline CDR1 and CDR2 sequences are SGHDT and YYEEEE. The CDR3 DNA reads TGTGCCAGCAGCTTGCCGGGTGAGCAGTTCTTC. Translating it yields CASSLPGEQFF.

This chain uses TRBV2 with TRBJ2-7, with D perhaps matching TRBD1 (6 bases). The CDR3 is 13 amino acids. The germline V gene has CDR1 SNHLY and CDR2 FYNNEI. Trimming took 6 bases from V and 0 from J, leaving 9 bases between them. The chain's CDR3 is CASRGTLSYEQYF. CDR3 nucleotides: TGTGCCAGCAGGGGGACACTCTCCTACGAGCAGTACTTC. The whole variable domain, filled in from reference TRBV2 and TRBJ2-7, reads EPEVTQTPSHQVTQMGQEVILRCVPISNHLYFYWYRQILGQKVEFLVSFYNNEISEKSEIFDDQFSVERPDGSNFTLKIRSTKLEDSAMYFCASRGTLSYEQYFGPGTRLTVT.

The CDR3 sequence: CASNFGGINNSPLHF. The CDR3 DNA is TGTGCCAGCAATTTTGGAGGAATCAATAATTCACCCCTCCACTTT. This chain joins TRBV2 and TRBJ1-6, with unresolved D. Germline CDR1 SNHLY, CDR2 FYNNEI. V lost 7 bases to trimming and J lost 5 bases, with 15 bases between them. CDR3 size: 15 residues.

The rearrangement links TRBV28 to TRBJ2-7, with a possible D match to TRBD1 (5 bases). Germline V gene lookup returns CDR1 MDHEN and CDR2 SYDVKM. The CDR3 is 15 residues long. Trimming took off 4 bases at V and 4 bases at J, with 17 bases between the two ends. DNA of the CDR3: TGTGCCAGCAGTTATAGGGGCCCGCAAGATTACGAGCAGTACTTC. It is translated as CASSYRGPQDYEQYF.

V and J are TRBV27 and TRBJ2-7; D is perhaps TRBD1 (6 bases). Between the trimmed V and J ends, which lost 2 bases and 4 bases, there was a span of 6 bases. The CDR3 is made up of 12 amino acids. Germline V lookup: CDR1 MNHEY, CDR2 SMNVEV (reference sequence). CDR3 in amino acids: CASSLQGYEQYF. The CDR3 DNA reads TGTGCCAGCAGTTTACAGGGGTACGAGCAGTACTTC.

This chain connects TRBV7-8 to TRBJ2-2; 9 bases are a match to TRBD2. V lost 1 base and J lost 4; bases outside the gene matches: 13. The germline V gene has CDR1 SGHVS and CDR2 FQNEAQ. This CDR3 is 19 amino acids long. In DNA, the CDR3 is TGTGCCAGCAGCTTAGTAGCCCCGGGACTAGCTGTCCGCACCGGGGAGCTGTTTTTT. Translation gives CASSLVAPGLAVRTGELFF.

This clonotype was observed a single time. The chain joins TRBV4-1 to TRBJ1-2, with a tentative D call TRBD1 (5 bases). The CDR3 has 15 amino acids. V was shortened by 2 bases and J by 4 bases, with 14 bases between the two germline ends. The germline V gene has CDR1 MGHRA and CDR2 YSYEKL. CDR3 sequence: CASSQKPQESYGYTF. CDR3 sequence (DNA): TGCGCCAGCAGCCAAAAACCACAGGAGTCCTATGGCTACACCTTC.

The V call is TRBV18, the J call TRBJ2-1, with D uncertain. Germline lookup yields CDR1 KGHSH and CDR2 LQKENI. Deletions cut 5 bases from V and 7 bases from J, with 9 bases between. This CDR3 is 12 amino acids long. CDR3: CASSGIDNEQFF. The CDR3 bases are TGTGCCAGCTCAGGGATCGATAATGAGCAGTTCTTC.

The chain is built from TRBV5-1 and TRBJ1-1, with D tentatively TRBD1 (5 bases). The germline V gene has CDR1 SGHRS and CDR2 YFSETQ. This CDR3 region has 12 residues. V was cut by 3 bases and J by 7 bases, with 10 bases left in between. CDR3 region: CASSSGTGEAFF. The CDR3 DNA reads TGCGCCAGCAGCTCCGGGACGGGTGAAGCTTTCTTT.

This clonotype came up a few times. The chain couples TRBV27 to TRBJ2-1, with 7 bases identical to TRBD1. V trimming: 0 bases; J trimming: 2 bases; junction bases outside the gene matches: 4. The CDR3 sequence is 16 residues long. Germline CDR1 reads MNHEY; CDR2 reads SMNVEV (reference sequence). CDR3 DNA sequence: TGTGCCAGCAGTTTATCTCCCGGGACAGCCTACAATGAGCAGTTCTTC. Its translation: CASSLSPGTAYNEQFF.

J is TRBJ1-1 and V is TRBV12-3 or TRBV12-4; TRBD1 might be the D (6 bases). CDR3 length: 13 amino acids. Trimming pared 5 bases from V and 4 bases from J, leaving 11 bases between. The DNA for the CDR3 is TGTGCCAGCAGTGAGGGGGGGGGCACTGAAGCTTTCTTT. Translating gives CASSEGGGTEAFF.

The chain couples TRBV7-9 to TRBJ2-7; 9 bases are a match to TRBD1. J lost 5 bases, V lost 6 bases, and 8 bases had no gene match. The CDR3 is 14 residues long. Per germline, CDR1 SEHNR and CDR2 FQNEAQ (reference sequence). As DNA, the CDR3 is TGTGCCAGCAGGGGACAGGGTCGTTCTCACGAGCAGTACTTC. It translates to CASRGQGRSHEQYF. Together with reference TRBV7-9 and TRBJ2-7, the CDR3 gives the full variable domain: DTGVSQNPRHKITKRGQNVTFRCDPISEHNRLYWYRQTLGQGPEFLTYFQNEAQLEKSRLLSDRFSAERPKGSFSTLEIQRTEQGDSAMYLCASRGQGRSHEQYFGPGTRLTVT.

The V call is TRBV20-1, the J call TRBJ2-1, with a tentative D call TRBD2 (5 bases). The CDR3 has 15 residues. Germline V gene sequence: CDR1 DFQATT, CDR2 SNEGSKA (reference sequence). V lost 1 base and J lost 7, with 17 bases in between. DNA for the CDR3: TGCAGTGCTAGAGTGCCTAGCCGATCCGCTAATGAGCAGTTCTTC. Translating it yields CSARVPSRSANEQFF.

V usage is TRBV2 and J usage is TRBJ1-5, with no clear D. The V end lost 3 bases, the J end lost 7 bases, and 7 bases lay between the germline ends. The germline V gene encodes CDR1 SNHLY and CDR2 FYNNEI. CDR3 length: 12 amino acids. CDR3 loop: CASSDSGQPQHF. CDR3 DNA sequence: TGTGCCAGCAGTGATTCGGGGCAGCCCCAGCATTTT.

The V call is TRBV14, the J call TRBJ1-1, with D perhaps matching TRBD1 (5 bases). The CDR3 has 15 residues. V was pared by 0 bases and J by 1 base, with 9 bases between. The germline gives CDR1 SGHDN, CDR2 FVKESK. As DNA, the CDR3 is TGTGCCAGCAGCCAAGAGATGGGACCGAACACTGAAGCTTTCTTT. It translates to CASSQEMGPNTEAFF. The full variable domain, with the rest looked up from reference TRBV14 and TRBJ1-1, is EAGVTQFPSHSVIEKGQTVTLRCDPISGHDNLYWYRRVMGKEIKFLLHFVKESKQDESGMPNNRFLAERTGGTYSTLKVQPAELEDSGVYFCASSQEMGPNTEAFFGQGTRLTVV.

The rearrangement links TRBV5-1 to TRBJ1-6; TRBD1 agrees at 11 bases. The CDR3 extends over 16 amino acids. Germline CDR1 SGHRS, CDR2 YFSETQ. Trimming took 1 base from V and 7 from J; bases not matched to a gene: 4. The CDR3 loop reads CASSLTGDRGNSPLHF. The CDR3 DNA follows: TGCGCCAGCAGCTTGACCGGGGACAGGGGGAATTCACCCCTCCACTTT.

The chain is built from TRBV7-9 and TRBJ2-7; D not certain. This CDR3 contains 13 residues. Deletions cut 5 bases from V and 0 bases from J, with 8 bases between. Germline V gene sequence: CDR1 SEHNR, CDR2 FQNEAQ (reference sequence). The CDR3 DNA reads TGTGCCAGCAGCCCAGTAAGCTCCTACGAGCAGTACTTC. As protein: CASSPVSSYEQYF.

V gene TRBV30 combines with J gene TRBJ1-2, with D uncertain. Per germline, CDR1 GTSNPN and CDR2 SVGIG (reference sequence). This CDR3 region has 12 residues. Trimming took 3 bases from V and 4 from J, leaving 9 bases between them. CDR3 sequence reads: CAWRAGSYGYTF. The CDR3 DNA is TGTGCCTGGAGAGCGGGCAGCTATGGCTACACCTTC. Variable domain in full (rest from reference TRBV30 and TRBJ1-2): SQTIHQWPATLVQPVGSPLSLECTVEGTSNPNLYWYRQAAGRGLQLLFYSVGIGQISSEVPQNLSASRPQDRQFILSSKKLLLSDSGFYLCAWRAGSYGYTFGSGTRLTVV.

The chain has TRBV4-3 and TRBJ1-5, with D possibly matching TRBD1 (6 bases). Per germline, CDR1 LGHNA and CDR2 YSLEER. V was shortened by 0 bases and J by 4 bases, with 19 bases between the two germline ends. The length of the CDR3 is 18 residues. In DNA, the CDR3 is TGCGCCAGCAGCCAAGAACCCCCCTGGACAGAGAGTAATCAGCCCCAGCATTTT. Protein product: CASSQEPPWTESNQPQHF.

This clonotype was counted a single time. Here the CDR3 DNA reads TGTGCCAGCAGCCCCGCTGGCAGGGGAAGAGACCCCTGGGAAGATACGCAGTATTTT. This encodes CASSPAGRGRDPWEDTQYF. This chain links TRBV6-1 with TRBJ2-3, with D possibly being TRBD1 (6 bases). V was pared by 6 bases and J by 5 bases, with 30 bases between. This CDR3 spans 19 amino acids. From germline, CDR1 is MNHNS and CDR2 SASEGT.

This clonotype was detected once. A junction end diverges from the germline sequence, so it may reflect a read error. The CDR3 DNA follows: TGCAGTGCTAGAGATTCGGGGCAGGGCCATCACCCCCAGCATTTT. Amino acids: CSARDSGQGHHPQHF. V usage is TRBV20-1 and J usage is TRBJ1-5; a weak D match, TRBD1 (5 bases). Per germline, CDR1 DFQATT and CDR2 SNEGSKA (reference sequence). The CDR3 has 15 residues.